Sequencing of this TCR beta chain was carried out in a study of OX40 agonist ivuxolimab in advanced cancers. Study summary: Six ivuxolimab dose levels, 0.01 to 10 mg/kg, were given intravenously every 2 weeks. Patients receiving dose escalation had hepatocellular carcinoma, melanoma, renal cell or head and neck cancer. Partial responses were observed in three patients, of whom one had hepatocellular carcinoma and two had cutaneous melanoma.

Trimming cost V 1 base and J 4 bases, with 14 bases left between them. Germline CDR1 MNHNS, CDR2 SASEGT. The CDR3 extends over 15 amino acids. Libraries were prepared by immunoSEQ multiplex PCR; TCRdb keeps only in-frame clonotypes and omits some of them. The data hold tens of thousands of clones, with approximately 90% observed a single time. The sample here was CD4+ or CD8+ T cells sorted from blood, taken in a trial of the OX40 agonist ivuxolimab. This receptor was taken from an adult with an advanced solid tumor such as melanoma, head and neck, liver or kidney cancer. This chain uses TRBV6-1 with TRBJ2-7; no definite D call. CDR3 region: CASSEDSLKFYEQYF. The CDR3 nucleotides read TGTGCCAGCAGTGAAGACAGTTTAAAATTTTACGAGCAGTACTTC.